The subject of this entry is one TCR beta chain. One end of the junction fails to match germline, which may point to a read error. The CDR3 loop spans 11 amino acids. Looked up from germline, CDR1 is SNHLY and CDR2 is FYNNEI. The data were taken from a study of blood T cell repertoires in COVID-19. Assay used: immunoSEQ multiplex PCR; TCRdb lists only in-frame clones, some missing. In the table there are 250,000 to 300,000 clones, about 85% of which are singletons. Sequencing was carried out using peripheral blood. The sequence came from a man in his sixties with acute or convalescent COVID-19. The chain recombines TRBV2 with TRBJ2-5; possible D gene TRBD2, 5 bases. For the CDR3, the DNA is TGTGCCAGCAGGGAAGACGGGGCCCAGTACTTC. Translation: CASREDGAQYF.